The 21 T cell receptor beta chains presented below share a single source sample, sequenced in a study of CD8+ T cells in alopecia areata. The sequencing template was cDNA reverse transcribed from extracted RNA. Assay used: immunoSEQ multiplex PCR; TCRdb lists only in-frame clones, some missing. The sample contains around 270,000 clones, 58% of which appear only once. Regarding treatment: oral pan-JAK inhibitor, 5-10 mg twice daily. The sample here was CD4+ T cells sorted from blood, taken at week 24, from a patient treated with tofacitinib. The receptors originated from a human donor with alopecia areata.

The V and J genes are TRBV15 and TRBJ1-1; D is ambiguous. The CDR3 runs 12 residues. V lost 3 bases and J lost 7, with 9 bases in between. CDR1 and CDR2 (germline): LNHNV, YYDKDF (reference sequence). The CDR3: CATSRDRYEAFF. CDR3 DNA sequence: TGTGCCACCAGCAGGGACCGATATGAAGCTTTCTTT.

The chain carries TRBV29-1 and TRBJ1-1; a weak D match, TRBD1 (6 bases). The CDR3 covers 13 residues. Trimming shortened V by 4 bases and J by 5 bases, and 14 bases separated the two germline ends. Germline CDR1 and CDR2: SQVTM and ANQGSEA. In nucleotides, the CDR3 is TGCAGCGTTGTCGGTAGAGGGGGGACTGAAGCTTTCTTT. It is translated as CSVVGRGGTEAFF.

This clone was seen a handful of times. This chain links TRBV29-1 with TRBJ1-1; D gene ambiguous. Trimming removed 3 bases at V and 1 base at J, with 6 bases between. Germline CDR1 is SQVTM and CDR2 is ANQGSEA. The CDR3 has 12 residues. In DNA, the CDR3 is TGCAGCGTTGAGAGAGCGAACACTGAAGCTTTCTTT. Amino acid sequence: CSVERANTEAFF.

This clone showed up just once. CDR3 coding DNA: TGTGCCAGCAGTGGACAGGGTATGGCGGCTGGCTACACCTTC. This gives the protein CASSGQGMAAGYTF. The chain combines TRBV25-1 with TRBJ1-2; TRBD1 aligns across 7 bases. The J segment lost 7 bases and the V segment lost 4 bases, leaving 9 bases of the junction unmatched. Germline V gene lookup returns CDR1 MGHDK and CDR2 SYGVNS. The CDR3 has 14 residues.

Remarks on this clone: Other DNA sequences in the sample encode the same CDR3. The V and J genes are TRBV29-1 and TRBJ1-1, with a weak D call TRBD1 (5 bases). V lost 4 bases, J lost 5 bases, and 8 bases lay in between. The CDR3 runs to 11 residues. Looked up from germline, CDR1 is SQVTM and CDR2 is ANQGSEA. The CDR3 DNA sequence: TGCAGCGTTGTCCGGGGGACTGAAGCTTTCTTT. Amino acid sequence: CSVVRGTEAFF.

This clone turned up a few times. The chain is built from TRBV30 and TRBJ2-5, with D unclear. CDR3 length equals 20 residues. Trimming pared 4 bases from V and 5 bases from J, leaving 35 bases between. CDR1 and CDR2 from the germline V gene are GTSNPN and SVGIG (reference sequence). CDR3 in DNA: TGTGCCTGGAAACCATACCCCCGTTATTCGGACCGCGGCTCGCAGGAGACCCAGTACTTC. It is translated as CAWKPYPRYSDRGSQETQYF.

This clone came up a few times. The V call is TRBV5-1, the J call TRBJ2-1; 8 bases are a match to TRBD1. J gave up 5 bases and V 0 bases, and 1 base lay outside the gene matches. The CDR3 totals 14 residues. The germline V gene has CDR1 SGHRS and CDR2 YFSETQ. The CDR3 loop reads CASSLEGQDNEQFF. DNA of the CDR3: TGCGCCAGCAGCTTGGAGGGACAGGACAATGAGCAGTTCTTC.

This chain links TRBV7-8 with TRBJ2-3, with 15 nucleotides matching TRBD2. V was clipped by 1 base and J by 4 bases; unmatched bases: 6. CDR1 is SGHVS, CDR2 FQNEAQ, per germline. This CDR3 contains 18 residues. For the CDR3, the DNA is TGTGCCAGCAGCTTAGGAGGACTAGCGGGGGGGCGCTCAGATACGCAGTATTTT. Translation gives CASSLGGLAGGRSDTQYF.

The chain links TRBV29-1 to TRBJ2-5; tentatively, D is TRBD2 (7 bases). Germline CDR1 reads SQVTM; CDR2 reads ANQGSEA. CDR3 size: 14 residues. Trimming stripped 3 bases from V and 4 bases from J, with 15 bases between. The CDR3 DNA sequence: TGCAGCGTTGAGATGGGGGGGCAGGGAGAGACCCAGTACTTC. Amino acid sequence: CSVEMGGQGETQYF.

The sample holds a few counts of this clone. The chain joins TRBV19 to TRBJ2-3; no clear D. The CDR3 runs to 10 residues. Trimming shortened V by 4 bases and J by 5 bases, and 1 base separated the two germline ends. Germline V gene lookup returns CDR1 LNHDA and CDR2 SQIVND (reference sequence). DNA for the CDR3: TGTGCCAGTAGTAAAGATACGCAGTATTTT. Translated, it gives CASSKDTQYF.

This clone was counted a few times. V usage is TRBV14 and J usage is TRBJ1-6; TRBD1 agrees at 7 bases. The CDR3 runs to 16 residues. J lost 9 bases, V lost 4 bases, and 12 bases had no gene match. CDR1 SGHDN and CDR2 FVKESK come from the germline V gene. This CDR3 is CASSLKTGRGISPLHF. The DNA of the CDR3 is TGTGCCAGCAGCCTAAAGACAGGGAGGGGAATTTCACCCCTCCACTTT.

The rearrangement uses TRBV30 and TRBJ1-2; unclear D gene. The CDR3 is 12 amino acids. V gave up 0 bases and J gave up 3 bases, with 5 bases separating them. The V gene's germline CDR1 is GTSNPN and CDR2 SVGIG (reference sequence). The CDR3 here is CAWSVKDYGYTF. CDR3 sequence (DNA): TGTGCCTGGAGTGTCAAGGACTATGGCTACACCTTC.

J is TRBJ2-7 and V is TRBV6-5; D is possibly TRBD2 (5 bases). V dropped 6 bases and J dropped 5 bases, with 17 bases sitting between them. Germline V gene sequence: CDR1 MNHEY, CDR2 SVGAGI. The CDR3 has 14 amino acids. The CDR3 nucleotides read TGTGCCAGCAGCCCCCGCCGGGAAAACAACGAGCAGTACTTC. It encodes CASSPRRENNEQYF.

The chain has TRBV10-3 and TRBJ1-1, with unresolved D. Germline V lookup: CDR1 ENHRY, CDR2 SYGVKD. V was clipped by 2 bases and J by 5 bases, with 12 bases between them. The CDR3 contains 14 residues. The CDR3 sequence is CAISEIGVETEAFF. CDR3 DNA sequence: TGTGCCATCAGTGAGATTGGGGTTGAGACTGAAGCTTTCTTT.

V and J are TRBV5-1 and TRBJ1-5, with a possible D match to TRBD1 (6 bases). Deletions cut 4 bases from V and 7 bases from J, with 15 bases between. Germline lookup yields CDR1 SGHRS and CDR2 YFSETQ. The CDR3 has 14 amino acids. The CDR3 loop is CASSVQGPLQPQHF. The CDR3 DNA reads TGCGCCAGCAGCGTGCAGGGGCCGCTACAGCCCCAGCATTTT.

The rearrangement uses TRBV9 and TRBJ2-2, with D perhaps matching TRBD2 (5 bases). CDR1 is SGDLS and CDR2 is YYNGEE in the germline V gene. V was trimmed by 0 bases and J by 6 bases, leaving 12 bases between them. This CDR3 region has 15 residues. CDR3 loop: CASSVASSVPGELFF. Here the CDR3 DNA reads TGTGCCAGCAGCGTAGCGAGTAGCGTCCCCGGGGAGCTGTTTTTT.

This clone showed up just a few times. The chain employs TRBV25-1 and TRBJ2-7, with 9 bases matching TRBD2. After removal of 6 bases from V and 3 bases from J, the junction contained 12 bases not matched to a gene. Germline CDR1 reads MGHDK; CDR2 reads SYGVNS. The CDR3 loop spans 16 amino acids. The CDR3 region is CASSPWGRGGYYEQYF. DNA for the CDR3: TGTGCCAGCAGCCCCTGGGGGCGGGGGGGTTACTACGAGCAGTACTTC.

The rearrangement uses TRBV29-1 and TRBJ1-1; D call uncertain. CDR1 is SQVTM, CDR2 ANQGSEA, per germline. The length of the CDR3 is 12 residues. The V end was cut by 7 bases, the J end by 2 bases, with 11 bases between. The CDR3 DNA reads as TGCAGCGCACGGACGGGAAACACTGAAGCTTTCTTT. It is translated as CSARTGNTEAFF.

In DNA form, the CDR3 reads TGTGCCTGGAGCCCCGGACAGGGTGGCTATGGCTACACCTTC. This gives the protein CAWSPGQGGYGYTF. J is TRBJ1-2 and V is TRBV30; 8 bases map to TRBD1. CDR3 length: 14 amino acids. Trimming at V came to 3 bases and at J to 4 bases, leaving 7 bases not matched to a gene. Germline V gene lookup returns CDR1 GTSNPN and CDR2 SVGIG (reference sequence).

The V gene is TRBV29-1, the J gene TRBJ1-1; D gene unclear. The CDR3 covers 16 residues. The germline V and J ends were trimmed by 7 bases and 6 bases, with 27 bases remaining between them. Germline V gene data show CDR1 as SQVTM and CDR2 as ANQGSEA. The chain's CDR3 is CSGTFAAKNRVSEAFF. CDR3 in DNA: TGCAGCGGTACCTTTGCCGCTAAAAATAGGGTATCTGAAGCTTTCTTT.

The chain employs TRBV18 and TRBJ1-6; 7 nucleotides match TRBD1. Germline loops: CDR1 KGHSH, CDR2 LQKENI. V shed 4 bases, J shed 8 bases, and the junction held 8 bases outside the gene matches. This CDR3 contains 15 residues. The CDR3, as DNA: TGTGCCAGCTCACTCCAGACAGGGAGCGATTCACCCCTCCACTTT. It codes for CASSLQTGSDSPLHF. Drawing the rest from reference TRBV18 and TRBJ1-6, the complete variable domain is NAGVMQNPRHLVRRRGQEARLRCSPMKGHSHVYWYRQLPEEGLKFMVYLQKENIIDESGMPKERFSAEFPKEGPSILRIQQVVRGDSAAYFCASSLQTGSDSPLHFGNGTRLTVT.